This T cell receptor beta chain was sequenced during a study of T cells of healthy individuals. Trimming took 5 bases from V and 4 from J, leaving 17 bases between them. The CDR3 is 15 residues long. The V gene's germline CDR1 is SGHTA and CDR2 FQGNSA. This clonotype was seen ten or more times. MiXCR, applied by TCRdb to the 5' RACE reads, yields one record per CDR3 protein. The sample carries approximately 58,000 distinct CDR3 sequences, roughly 14% recorded once. The gene calls are TRBV7-2 and TRBJ2-5, with D tentatively TRBD1 or TRBD2 (5 bases each). The receptor was isolated from a human donor in good health. This chain's CDR3 is CASSLLGRDGETQYF. As DNA, the CDR3 is TGTGCCAGCAGCCTCCTTGGACGGGACGGAGAGACCCAGTACTTC.